The 25 T cell receptor beta chains listed next were all sequenced from one sample in a study of monozygotic twins with inflammatory bowel disease. For each CDR3 protein, TCRdb gives one entry from its re-call of the 5' RACE reads, without DNA. Its clone listing holds 400,000 to 500,000 distinct CDR3 sequences. The sample was blood. These TCRs come from a human donor with ulcerative colitis or Crohn's disease, or a healthy co-twin of an affected twin (not recorded which).

The chain uses TRBV5-1 and TRBJ2-1; the D call from TCRdb, TRBD2, cannot be confirmed without DNA. The CDR3 is 14 residues long. Germline CDR1 and CDR2: SGHRS and YFSETQ. Here the CDR3 reads CASTPSGSYNEQFF. Drawing the rest from reference TRBV5-1 and TRBJ2-1, the complete variable domain is KAGVTQTPRYLIKTRGQQVTLSCSPISGHRSVSWYQQTPGQGLQFLFEYFSETQRNKGNFPGRFSGRQFSNSRSEMNVSTLELGDSALYLCASTPSGSYNEQFFGPGTRLTVL.

This chain connects TRBV9 to TRBJ2-6. The CDR3 consists of 17 residues. Germline CDR1 is SGDLS and CDR2 is YYNGEE. CDR3 amino acids: CASSVELGSLGANVLTF.

The chain uses TRBV9 and TRBJ2-3. The length of the CDR3 is 13 residues. Per germline, CDR1 SGDLS and CDR2 YYNGEE. The chain's CDR3 is CASSTGITDTQYF.

The rearrangement joins TRBV25-1 to TRBJ2-5; TCRdb outputs TRBD2, but without DNA this stays unchecked. There are 14 residues in the CDR3. Germline values: CDR1 MGHDK, CDR2 SYGVNS. Here the CDR3 reads CASSEWGGGETQYF.

V and J are TRBV9 and TRBJ2-3; with no DNA, the TCRdb D assignment of TRBD2 cannot be verified. This CDR3 is built from 16 residues. CDR1 and CDR2 from the germline V gene are SGDLS and YYNGEE. The CDR3 region is CASSERLAGVQDTQYF.

J is TRBJ2-2 and V is TRBV5-1. The germline V gene has CDR1 SGHRS and CDR2 YFSETQ. CDR3 length: 12 amino acids. The CDR3: CASRAPTGELFF.

J is TRBJ1-4 and V is TRBV7-2; TCRdb names TRBD1, which stays unverified in the absence of DNA. CDR1 and CDR2 (germline): SGHTA, FQGNSA. The CDR3 is 13 residues long. The CDR3 here is CASSFGSGGKLFF.

The V call is TRBV15, the J call TRBJ2-2; TCRdb proposes TRBD2, but this gene call is untestable without DNA. In germline, CDR1 is LNHNV, CDR2 YYDKDF (reference sequence). The CDR3 length is 18 residues. CDR3 protein: CATSRVGGGGVAAGELFF.

This sequence joins TRBV7-9 and TRBJ1-4. Germline V lookup: CDR1 SEHNR, CDR2 FQNEAQ (reference sequence). The CDR3 contains 11 residues. The CDR3 here is CASSLGGRLFF.

The CDR3 spells CASTLSGGRVTGELFF. This rearrangement joins TRBV28 to TRBJ2-2; TCRdb's D gene call, TRBD2, goes unchecked for lack of DNA. The CDR3 contains 16 residues. From germline, CDR1 is MDHEN and CDR2 SYDVKM. Full variable domain (rest looked up from reference TRBV28 and TRBJ2-2): DVKVTQSSRYLVKRTGEKVFLECVQDMDHENMFWYRQDPGLGLRLIYFSYDVKMKEKGDIPEGYSVSREKKERFSLILESASTNQTSMYLCASTLSGGRVTGELFFGEGSRLTVL.

This chain connects TRBV7-9 to TRBJ1-1; TCRdb designates TRBD1, a call that cannot be tested without DNA. This CDR3 region has 14 residues. CDR1 and CDR2 from the germline V gene are SEHNR and FQNEAQ (reference sequence). The CDR3 loop reads CASSNSGANTEAFF.

The chain couples TRBV5-1 to TRBJ2-7. This CDR3 is built from 13 residues. CDR1 and CDR2 from the germline V gene are SGHRS and YFSETQ. This chain's CDR3 is CASSLGSLYEQYF.

The chain carries TRBV5-1 and TRBJ2-7; TCRdb lists TRBD1, though no DNA is available to test this call. The CDR3 is made up of 14 amino acids. Germline V gene lookup returns CDR1 SGHRS and CDR2 YFSETQ. The CDR3 is CASSLNGAGYEQYF.

V usage is TRBV14 and J usage is TRBJ2-1. CDR1 SGHDN and CDR2 FVKESK come from the germline V gene. CDR3 length: 13 amino acids. The CDR3 loop is CASSQDRASFWFF.

The CDR3 loop is CASSFGQGNNQPQHF. The genes are TRBV12-3 or TRBV12-4 and TRBJ1-5; TCRdb gives TRBD1 as the D gene, but with no DNA this cannot be confirmed. The CDR3 loop spans 15 amino acids.

V gene TRBV28 combines with J gene TRBJ2-1; TCRdb designates TRBD2, a call that cannot be tested without DNA. Germline assignment: CDR1 MDHEN and CDR2 SYDVKM. The CDR3 consists of 16 residues. The CDR3 loop is CASSLGGTTGFHEQFF.

CDR3 loop: CASRAGTGESSYNEQFF. The chain carries TRBV12-3 or TRBV12-4 and TRBJ2-1; the TCRdb D gene call, TRBD1, has no DNA to confirm it. This CDR3 has 17 amino acids.

The rearrangement links TRBV7-2 to TRBJ2-2; TCRdb's assignment of TRBD2 cannot be checked, as there is no DNA. CDR3 length: 16 residues. From germline, CDR1 is SGHTA and CDR2 FQGNSA. This chain's CDR3 is CASSSASGGAPGELFF.

The gene calls are TRBV4-1 and TRBJ1-3. The CDR3 runs to 12 residues. Germline CDR1 and CDR2: MGHRA and YSYEKL. CDR3 loop: CASSPEGNTIYF.

V gene TRBV29-1 combines with J gene TRBJ2-1. This CDR3 has 11 residues. Germline CDR1 SQVTM, CDR2 ANQGSEA. The CDR3 here is CSAEDYYEQFF.

This CDR3 is CSARTYRASGRARASTDTQYF. The chain uses TRBV20-1 and TRBJ2-3; the TCRdb call, TRBD2, lacks DNA for checking. The CDR3 sequence is 21 residues long. In germline, CDR1 is DFQATT, CDR2 SNEGSKA (reference sequence).

The chain employs TRBV11-2 and TRBJ2-7; no DNA is available, so the TRBD1 call from TCRdb remains unchecked. Per germline, CDR1 SGHAT and CDR2 FQNNGV. There are 15 residues in the CDR3. The CDR3 protein is CASSVTDRGPYEQYF.

The chain joins TRBV27 to TRBJ1-1. The CDR3 totals 11 residues. CDR1 is MNHEY and CDR2 is SMNVEV in the germline V gene (reference sequence). The CDR3 sequence is CAEEDRTEAFF.

This sequence joins TRBV7-9 and TRBJ1-3; TCRdb designates TRBD1, a call that cannot be tested without DNA. Germline CDR1 reads SEHNR; CDR2 reads FQNEAQ (reference sequence). The CDR3 length is 15 residues. CDR3 loop: CASSLATGLTNTIYF.

The gene calls are TRBV19 and TRBJ2-7; the D call from TCRdb, TRBD2, cannot be confirmed without DNA. This CDR3 is built from 15 residues. Germline CDR1 reads LNHDA; CDR2 reads SQIVND (reference sequence). CDR3 sequence: CASSPWTAGSYEQYF. Drawing the rest from reference TRBV19 and TRBJ2-7, the complete variable domain is DGGITQSPKYLFRKEGQNVTLSCEQNLNHDAMYWYRQDPGQGLRLIYYSQIVNDFQKGDIAEGYSVSREKKESFPLTVTSAQKNPTAFYLCASSPWTAGSYEQYFGPGTRLTVT.